The 5 T cell receptor beta chains below all came from one sample that was sequenced in a study of T cell clonality in common variable immunodeficiency (dated by TCRdb to 2014 to 2015). The receptor library was made with the immunoSEQ multiplex PCR assay. TCRdb re-hosts the immuneACCESS table, in-frame sequences only. Its copies lack some clones; in the studies checked, an unresolved V gene accounts for under half of them, and the cause for the rest is not known. The table puts about 64,000 clones in this sample, none counted just once. The leading ten clones occupy 1.7% of the sample. Sequencing was performed on peripheral blood mononuclear cells. These receptors were collected from a person between 18 and 75 years old in good health.

This clone appeared many times. The sequence runs out 3 residues before the end of the CDR3; the remainder is reconstructed from the germline J gene. The J gene is TRBJ1-1, the V gene TRBV4-1, with a tentative D call TRBD1 (6 bases). V dropped 1 base and J dropped 6 bases, with 15 bases sitting between them. The CDR3 totals 15 residues. CDR1 is MGHRA, CDR2 YSYEKL, per germline. The CDR3 region is CASSQVNTRGAEAFF. Partial CDR3 DNA: TGCGCCAGCAGCCAAGTAAACACCAGGGGTGCTGAA.

This clone occurred many times. The read halts 3 residues ahead of the CDR3 end, with the missing end drawn from the germline J gene. The rearrangement joins TRBV19 to TRBJ2-1; 9 bases agree with TRBD2. V lost 2 bases, J lost 3 bases, and 5 bases stayed unmatched. The germline V gene has CDR1 LNHDA and CDR2 SQIVND (reference sequence). The CDR3 runs to 16 residues. The CDR3 sequence is CASSISTSGFYNEQFF. CDR3 bases read: TGTGCCAGTAGTATAAGTACTAGCGGGTTCTACAATGAG.

This clone was detected ten times or more. The read terminates 3 residues before the CDR3 end, so the remaining end is supplied by the germline J gene. The chain joins TRBV12-3 or TRBV12-4 to TRBJ1-1; tentative D call: TRBD1 (6 bases). Trimming cost V 5 bases and J 5 bases, with 9 bases left between them. This CDR3 comprises 12 residues. CDR3 region: CASSPQGTEAFF. CDR3 DNA, as far as it was read: TGTGCCAGCAGTCCTCAGGGGACTGAA.

A note on this clone: A read error may account for a junction end that differs from germline. The CDR3 goes on 3 residues after the read ends, and that part is filled in from the germline J gene. The chain combines TRBV2 with TRBJ1-2, with D perhaps TRBD1 (6 bases). The germline CDR1 and CDR2 sequences are SNHLY and FYNNEI. The CDR3 has 12 amino acids. Partial CDR3 DNA: TGTGCCAGCAGGGAAGGGGGGGGCGGC. It translates to CASREGGGG. The entire CDR3 sequence reads CASREGGGGYTF. The entire variable domain, with the rest obtained from reference TRBV2 and TRBJ1-2, is as follows: EPEVTQTPSHQVTQMGQEVILRCVPISNHLYFYWYRQILGQKVEFLVSFYNNEISEKSEIFDDQFSVERPDGSNFTLKIRSTKLEDSAMYFCASREGGGGYTFGSGTRLTVV.

This clone was detected ten times or more. The CDR3 goes on 3 residues after the read ends, and that part is filled in from the germline J gene. V usage is TRBV10-1 and J usage is TRBJ2-7; 15 bases match TRBD2. Trimming took 3 bases from V and 2 from J; bases not matched to a gene: 8. CDR1 and CDR2 (germline): WNHNN, SYGVQD (reference sequence). The CDR3 totals 18 residues. The sequenced part of the CDR3 DNA is TGCGCCAGCAGTGAAGACGGGACTAGCGGGAGGAGAACCTACGAG. This gives the protein CASSEDGTSGRRTYE. The whole CDR3 sequence reads CASSEDGTSGRRTYEQYF.